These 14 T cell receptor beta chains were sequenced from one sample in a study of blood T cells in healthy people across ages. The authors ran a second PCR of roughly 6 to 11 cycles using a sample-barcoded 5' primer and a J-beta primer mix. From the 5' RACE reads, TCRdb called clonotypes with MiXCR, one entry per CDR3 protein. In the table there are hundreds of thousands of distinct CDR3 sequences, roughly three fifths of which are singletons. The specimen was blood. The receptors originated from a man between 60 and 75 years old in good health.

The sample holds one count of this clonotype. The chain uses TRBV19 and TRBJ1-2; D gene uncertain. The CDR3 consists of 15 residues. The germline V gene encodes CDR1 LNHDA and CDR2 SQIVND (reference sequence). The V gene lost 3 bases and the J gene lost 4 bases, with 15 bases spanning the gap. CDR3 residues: CASSINLRTAYGYTF. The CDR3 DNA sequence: TGTGCCAGTAGTATTAATCTTAGGACGGCCTATGGCTACACCTTC.

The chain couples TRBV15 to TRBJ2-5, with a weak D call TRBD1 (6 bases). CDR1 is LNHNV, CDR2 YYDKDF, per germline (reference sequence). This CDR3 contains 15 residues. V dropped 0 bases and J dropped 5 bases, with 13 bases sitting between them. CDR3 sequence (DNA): TGTGCCACCAGCAGAGAACAGGGTGTTGGTGAGACCCAGTACTTC. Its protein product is CATSREQGVGETQYF.

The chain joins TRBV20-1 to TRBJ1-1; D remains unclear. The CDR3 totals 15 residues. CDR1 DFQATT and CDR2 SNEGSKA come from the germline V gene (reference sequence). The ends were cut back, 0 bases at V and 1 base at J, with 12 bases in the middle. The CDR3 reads CSAREYGRSNTEAFF. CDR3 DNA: TGCAGTGCTAGAGAGTACGGACGGTCGAACACTGAAGCTTTCTTT.

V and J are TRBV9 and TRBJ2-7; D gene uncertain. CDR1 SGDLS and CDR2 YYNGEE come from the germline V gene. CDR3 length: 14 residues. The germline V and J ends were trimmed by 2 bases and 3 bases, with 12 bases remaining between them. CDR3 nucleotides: TGTGCCAGCAGCGTCGGTCCTAATGACTACGAGCAGTACTTC. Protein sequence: CASSVGPNDYEQYF.

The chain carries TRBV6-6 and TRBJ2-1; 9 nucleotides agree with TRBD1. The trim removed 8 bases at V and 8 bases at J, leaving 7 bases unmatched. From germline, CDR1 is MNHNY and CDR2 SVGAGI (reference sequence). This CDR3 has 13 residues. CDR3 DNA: TGTGCCAGCCACGGGACAGGGAAAGATGAGCAGTTCTTC. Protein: CASHGTGKDEQFF.

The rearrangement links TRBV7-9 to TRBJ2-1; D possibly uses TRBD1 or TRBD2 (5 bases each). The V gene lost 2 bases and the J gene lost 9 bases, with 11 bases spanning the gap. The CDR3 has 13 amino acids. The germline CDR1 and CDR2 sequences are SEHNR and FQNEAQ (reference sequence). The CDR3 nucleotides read TGTGCCAGCAGCTTACGTGAGGGGACTGAGCAGTTCTTC. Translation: CASSLREGTEQFF.

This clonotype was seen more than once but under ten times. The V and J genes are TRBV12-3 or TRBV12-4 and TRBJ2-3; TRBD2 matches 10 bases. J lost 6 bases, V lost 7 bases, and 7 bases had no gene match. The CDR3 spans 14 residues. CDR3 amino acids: CASTVGLAQDTQYF. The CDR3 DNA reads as TGTGCCAGCACCGTGGGACTAGCGCAGGATACGCAGTATTTT.

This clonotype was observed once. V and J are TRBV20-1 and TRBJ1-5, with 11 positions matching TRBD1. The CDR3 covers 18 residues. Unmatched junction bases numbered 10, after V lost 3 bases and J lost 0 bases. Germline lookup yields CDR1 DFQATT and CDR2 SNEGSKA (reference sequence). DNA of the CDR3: TGCAGTGCTAGTCGGGACAGGGGGTCCGTCTATAGCAATCAGCCCCAGCATTTT. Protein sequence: CSASRDRGSVYSNQPQHF.

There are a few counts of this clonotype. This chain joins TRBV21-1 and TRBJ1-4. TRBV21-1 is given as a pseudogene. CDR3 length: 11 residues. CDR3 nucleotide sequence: TGTGCCAGCAGCAAAGGGGAAAAACTGTTTTTT. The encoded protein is CASSKGEKLFF.

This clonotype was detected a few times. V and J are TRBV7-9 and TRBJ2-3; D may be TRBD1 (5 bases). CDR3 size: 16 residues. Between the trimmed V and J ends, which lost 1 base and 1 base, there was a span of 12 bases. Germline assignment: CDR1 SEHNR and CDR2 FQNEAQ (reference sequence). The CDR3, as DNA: TGTGCCAGCAGCTTAGTTACAGGTTGGGGCACAGATACGCAGTATTTT. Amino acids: CASSLVTGWGTDTQYF.

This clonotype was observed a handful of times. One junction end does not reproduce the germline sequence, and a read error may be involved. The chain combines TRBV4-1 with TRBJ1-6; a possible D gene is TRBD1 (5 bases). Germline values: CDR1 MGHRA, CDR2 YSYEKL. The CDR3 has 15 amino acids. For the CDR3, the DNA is TGCGCCAGCAGCCAAGCCCCGAGGGGTAATCCACCCCTCCACTTT. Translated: CASSQAPRGNPPLHF.

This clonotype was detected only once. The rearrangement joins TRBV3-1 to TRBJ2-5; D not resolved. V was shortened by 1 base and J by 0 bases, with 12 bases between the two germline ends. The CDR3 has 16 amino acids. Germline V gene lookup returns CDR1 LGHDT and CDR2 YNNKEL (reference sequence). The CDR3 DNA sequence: TGTGCCAGCAGCCAAGGAGTGGGTGGATACCAAGAGACCCAGTACTTC. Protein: CASSQGVGGYQETQYF.

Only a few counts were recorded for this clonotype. CDR3 residues: CASSQPAGVSTDTQYF. The CDR3 coding sequence is TGTGCCAGCAGCCAGCCCGCGGGGGTGAGCACAGATACGCAGTATTTT. The chain uses TRBV4-2 and TRBJ2-3, with TRBD2 identical over 7 bases. The CDR3 runs 16 residues. J lost 0 bases, V lost 3 bases, and 6 bases had no gene match. CDR1 LGHNA and CDR2 YNFKEQ come from the germline V gene.

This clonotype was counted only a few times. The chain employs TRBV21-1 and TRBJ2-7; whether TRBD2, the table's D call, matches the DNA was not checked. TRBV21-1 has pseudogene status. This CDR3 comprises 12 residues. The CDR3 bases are TGTGCCAGCCCCGTGCGGGGGGACGAGCAGTACTTC. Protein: CASPVRGDEQYF.